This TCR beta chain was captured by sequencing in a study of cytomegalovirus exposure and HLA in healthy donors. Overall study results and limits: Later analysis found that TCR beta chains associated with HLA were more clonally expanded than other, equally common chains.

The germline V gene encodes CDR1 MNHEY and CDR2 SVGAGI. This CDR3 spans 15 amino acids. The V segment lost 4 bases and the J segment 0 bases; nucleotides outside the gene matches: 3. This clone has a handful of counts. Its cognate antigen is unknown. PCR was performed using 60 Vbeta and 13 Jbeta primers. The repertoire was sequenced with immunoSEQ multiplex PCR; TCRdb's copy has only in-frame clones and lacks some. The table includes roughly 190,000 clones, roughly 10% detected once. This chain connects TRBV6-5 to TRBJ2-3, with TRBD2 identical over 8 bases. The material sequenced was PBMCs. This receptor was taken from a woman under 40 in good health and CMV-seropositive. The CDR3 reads CASSSRTSSTDTQYF. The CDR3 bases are TGTGCCAGCAGTTCACGGACTAGCAGCACAGATACGCAGTATTTT.